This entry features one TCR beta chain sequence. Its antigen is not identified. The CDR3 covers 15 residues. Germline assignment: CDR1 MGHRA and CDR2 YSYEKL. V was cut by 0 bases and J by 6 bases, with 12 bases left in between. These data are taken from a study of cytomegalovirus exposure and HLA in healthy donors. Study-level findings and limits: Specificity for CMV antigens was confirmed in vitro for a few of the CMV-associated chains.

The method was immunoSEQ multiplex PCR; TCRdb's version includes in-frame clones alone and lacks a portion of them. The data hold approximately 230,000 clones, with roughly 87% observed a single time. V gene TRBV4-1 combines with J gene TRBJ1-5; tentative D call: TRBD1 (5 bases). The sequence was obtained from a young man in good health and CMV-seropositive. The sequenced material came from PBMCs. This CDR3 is CASSQDRAGSQPQHF. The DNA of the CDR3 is TGCGCCAGCAGCCAAGATAGGGCAGGGAGTCAGCCCCAGCATTTT.